These 12 T cell receptor beta chains share one sample of origin, sequenced in a study of preoperative IRX-2 immunotherapy in early breast cancer. Method: immunoSEQ multiplex PCR; TCRdb's copy keeps in-frame clones and lacks some. The sample records about 26,000 clones, roughly 75% being singletons. Treatment here: preoperative locoregional IRX-2 cytokine immunotherapy. The source material was lymph node tissue, sampled after IRX-2 immunotherapy. The receptor source for this set is a human donor with breast cancer.

This chain links TRBV6-8 with TRBJ1-2; 7 bases fit TRBD1. There are 17 residues in the CDR3. Germline V lookup: CDR1 MNHGY, CDR2 SAAAGT. The J segment lost 0 bases and the V segment lost 5 bases, leaving 12 bases of the junction unmatched. DNA of the CDR3: TGTGCCAGCAGTGTTCGGAGACGGGACAGCTCTAACTATGGCTACACCTTC. Protein product: CASSVRRRDSSNYGYTF.

The chain links TRBV12-5 to TRBJ2-2; no definite D call. The CDR3 length is 13 residues. From germline, CDR1 is LGHNT and CDR2 FRNRAP. V lost 9 bases and J 7 bases, leaving 15 bases between the germline ends. The CDR3 DNA sequence: TGTGCTAGCTCTATGTACGCCGTCGGGGAGCTGTTTTTT. It specifies CASSMYAVGELFF.

The chain has TRBV6-8 and TRBJ2-1, with 7 bases matching TRBD1. V was pared by 7 bases and J by 6 bases, with 12 bases of the junction left unmatched. The CDR3 is 15 amino acids. Germline-derived CDR1 and CDR2 are MNHGY and SAAAGT. The CDR3 sequence: CASTADRRGPNEQFF. The CDR3 bases are TGTGCCAGCACTGCGGATAGAAGGGGGCCCAATGAGCAGTTCTTC.

This clone occurred a few times. J is TRBJ2-2 and V is TRBV11-3; D gene ambiguous. This CDR3 has 14 amino acids. Trimming removed 5 bases at V and 1 base at J, with 8 bases between. Germline V gene lookup returns CDR1 SGHNT and CDR2 YENEEA. The CDR3: CASSKMGNTGELFF. The CDR3 region has the DNA TGTGCCAGCAGCAAAATGGGGAACACCGGGGAGCTGTTTTTT. The full variable domain, with the rest looked up from reference TRBV11-3 and TRBJ2-2, is EAGVVQSPRYKIIEKKQPVAFWCNPISGHNTLYWYLQNLGQGPELLIRYENEEAVDDSQLPKDRFSAERLKGVDSTLKIQPAELGDSAVYLCASSKMGNTGELFFGEGSRLTVL.

The V call is TRBV25-1, the J call TRBJ2-1, with TRBD1 as a possible D gene (5 bases). Trimming pared 4 bases from V and 2 bases from J, leaving 9 bases between. Per the germline V gene, CDR1 is MGHDK and CDR2 is SYGVNS. The CDR3 is 14 amino acids. This chain's CDR3 is CASSGAGPYNEQFF. For the CDR3, the DNA is TGTGCCAGCAGTGGTGCAGGGCCCTACAATGAGCAGTTCTTC.

The chain has TRBV11-3 and TRBJ1-2, with 11 bases lining up with TRBD1. V shed 5 bases, J shed 3 bases, and the junction held 5 bases outside the gene matches. The germline V gene encodes CDR1 SGHNT and CDR2 YENEEA. The CDR3 runs 15 residues. The CDR3 sequence: CASSRTGGAHYGYTF. CDR3 sequence (DNA): TGTGCCAGCAGCCGGACAGGGGGCGCCCACTATGGCTACACCTTC.

J is TRBJ1-5 and V is TRBV19, with TRBD1 matching 7 bases. Unmatched junction bases numbered 4, after V lost 7 bases and J lost 7 bases. Looked up from germline, CDR1 is LNHDA and CDR2 is SQIVND (reference sequence). This CDR3 has 12 residues. CDR3 DNA sequence: TGTGCCAGTAAGGGGGCAGGACAGCCCCAGCATTTT. Protein: CASKGAGQPQHF.

The J gene is TRBJ2-7, the V gene TRBV28; 11 bases map to TRBD2. V lost 6 bases to trimming and J lost 2 bases; unmatched junction nucleotides: 21. Germline assignment: CDR1 MDHEN and CDR2 SYDVKM. This CDR3 region has 20 residues. The CDR3 region is CASRHDRFSGLADPAYEQYF. DNA of the CDR3: TGTGCCAGCAGGCATGACAGGTTCTCGGGACTAGCGGACCCAGCCTACGAGCAGTACTTC. The full variable domain, with the rest looked up from reference TRBV28 and TRBJ2-7, is DVKVTQSSRYLVKRTGEKVFLECVQDMDHENMFWYRQDPGLGLRLIYFSYDVKMKEKGDIPEGYSVSREKKERFSLILESASTNQTSMYLCASRHDRFSGLADPAYEQYFGPGTRLTVT.

The chain combines TRBV11-3 with TRBJ2-2; maybe TRBD2 (5 bases). V dropped 2 bases and J dropped 8 bases, with 12 bases sitting between them. CDR3 length: 14 residues. CDR1 and CDR2 from the germline V gene are SGHNT and YENEEA. CDR3 DNA: TGTGCCAGCAGCTTAATCCCGGGGTCGGGGGAGCTGTTTTTT. Translation gives CASSLIPGSGELFF.

The chain carries TRBV11-3 and TRBJ1-2; 7 bases match TRBD1. The CDR3 covers 15 residues. The germline gives CDR1 SGHNT, CDR2 YENEEA. J was trimmed by 4 bases and V by 1 base; bases with no gene match: 6. DNA for the CDR3: TGTGCCAGCAGCTTAGGCGACAGGGAAGGCTATGGCTACACCTTC. It is translated as CASSLGDREGYGYTF.

V gene TRBV19 combines with J gene TRBJ1-2; D is ambiguous. The CDR3 is made up of 14 amino acids. The V gene lost 5 bases and the J gene lost 1 base, with 11 bases spanning the gap. Germline V lookup: CDR1 LNHDA, CDR2 SQIVND (reference sequence). The CDR3 reads CASSGKVLNYGYTF. CDR3 sequence (DNA): TGTGCCAGTAGTGGAAAGGTTCTTAACTATGGCTACACCTTC.

The rearrangement links TRBV5-1 to TRBJ1-2, with TRBD1 matching over 8 bases. CDR1 and CDR2 (germline): SGHRS, YFSETQ. The CDR3 sequence is 15 residues long. V trimming: 0 bases; J trimming: 7 bases; junction bases outside the gene matches: 8. The CDR3 loop is CASSLEFAGGPGYTF. DNA of the CDR3: TGCGCCAGCAGCTTGGAATTCGCAGGGGGCCCTGGCTACACCTTC.